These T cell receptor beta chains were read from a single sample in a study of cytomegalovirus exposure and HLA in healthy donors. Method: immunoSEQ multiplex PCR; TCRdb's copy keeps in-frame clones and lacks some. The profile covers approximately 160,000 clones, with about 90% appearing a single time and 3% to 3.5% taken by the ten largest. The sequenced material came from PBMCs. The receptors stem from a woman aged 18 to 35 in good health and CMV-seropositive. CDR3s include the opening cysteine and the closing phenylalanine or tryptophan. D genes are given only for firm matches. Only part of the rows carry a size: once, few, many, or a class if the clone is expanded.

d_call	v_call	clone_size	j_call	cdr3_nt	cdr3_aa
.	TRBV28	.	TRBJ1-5	TGTGCCAGCAGGACAGTCTATAGCAATCAGCCCCAGCATTTT	CASRTVYSNQPQHF
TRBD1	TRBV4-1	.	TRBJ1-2	TGCGCCAGCAGCCGGACAGGGGAAGGCTATGGCTACACCTTC	CASSRTGEGYGYTF
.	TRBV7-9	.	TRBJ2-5	TGTGCCAGCACCTTGGGCGGGGCCGCGCAAGAGACCCAGTACTTC	CASTLGGAAQETQYF
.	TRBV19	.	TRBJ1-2	TGTGCCAGTAGTATTCGTAGACAGGACTATGGCTACACCTTC	CASSIRRQDYGYTF
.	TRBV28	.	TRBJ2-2	TGTGCCAGCAGGGACCGGACAGAAAGGGTACTCACCGGGGAGCTGTTTTTT	CASRDRTERVLTGELFF
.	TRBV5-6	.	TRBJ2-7	TGTGCCAGCAGCTTGGGACAGGATGACTACGAGCAGTACTTC	CASSLGQDDYEQYF
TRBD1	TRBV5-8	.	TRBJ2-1	TGTGCCAGCAGCCTCGGGACAGGGGAAGGGGATGAGCAGTTCTTC	CASSLGTGEGDEQFF
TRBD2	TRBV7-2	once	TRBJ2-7	TGTGCCAGCAGCTTAGGAATAGCGGGAGGGGTCTACGAGCAGTACTTC	CASSLGIAGGVYEQYF
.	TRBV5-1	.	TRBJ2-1	TGCGCCAGCAGCTTGGCCCCGGGGAGTTATAGTGAGCAGTTCTTC	CASSLAPGSYSEQFF
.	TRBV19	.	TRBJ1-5	TGTGCCAGTAGTATTACCCTGGACAGTACGGGAGGTCAGCCCCAGCATTTT	CASSITLDSTGGQPQHF
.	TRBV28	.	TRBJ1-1	TGTGCCAGCAGTGCCCTGAGAGGCACTGAAGCTTTCTTT	CASSALRGTEAFF
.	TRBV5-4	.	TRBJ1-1	TGTGCCAGCAGGGGAGGCACTGAAGCTTTCTTT	CASRGGTEAFF
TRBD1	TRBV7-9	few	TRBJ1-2	TGTGCCAGCAGACTTGACAGGGGAGGCTACACCTTC	CASRLDRGGYTF
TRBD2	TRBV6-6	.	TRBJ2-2	TGTGCCAGCAGAGATAGAGCGGGAGGAGGGGCCGGGGAGCTGTTTTTT	CASRDRAGGGAGELFF
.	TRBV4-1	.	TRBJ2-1	TGCGCCAGCAGCCAAGAGCGGTACAATGAGCAGTTCTTC	CASSQERYNEQFF
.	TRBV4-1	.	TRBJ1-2	TGCGCCAGCAGCCAAGAAAACAGGCGATATGGCTACACCTTC	CASSQENRRYGYTF
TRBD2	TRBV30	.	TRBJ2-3	TGTGCCTGGAGTGTCGGTACTAGCGGAAAAACAGATACGCAGTATTTT	CAWSVGTSGKTDTQYF
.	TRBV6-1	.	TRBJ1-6	TGTGCCAGCAGTGAAGTCTGGGGGCGGAATTCACCCCTCCACTTT	CASSEVWGRNSPLHF
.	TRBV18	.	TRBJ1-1	TGTGCCAGCTCACAGGACAGAAAAGCTTTCTTT	CASSQDRKAFF
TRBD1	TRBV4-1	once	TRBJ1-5	TGCGCCAGCAGCCAAGATGCTGGCCAGGGGGTCAATCAGCCCCAGCATTTT	CASSQDAGQGVNQPQHF
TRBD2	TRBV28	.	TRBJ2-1	TGTGCCAGCAGTTGGCCGGGACTAGCGGGTGGGGATGAGCAGTTCTTC	CASSWPGLAGGDEQFF
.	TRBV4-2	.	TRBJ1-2	TGTGCCAGCAGCCAAATCGGGACAACTAACTATGGCTACACCTTC	CASSQIGTTNYGYTF
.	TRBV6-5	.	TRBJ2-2	TGTGCCAGCAGTATCAGCGCCATCACCGGGGAGCTGTTTTTT	CASSISAITGELFF
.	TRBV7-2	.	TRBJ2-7	TGTGCCAGCAGCTTAGGGGTAGCGGCCCCCTACGAGCAGTACTTC	CASSLGVAAPYEQYF
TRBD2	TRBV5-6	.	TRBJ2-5	TGTGCCAGCAGCTTACTAGCGGGGGAGACCCAGTACTTC	CASSLLAGETQYF
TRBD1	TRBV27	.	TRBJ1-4	TGTGCCAGCAGTGCGATTACAGGGGCTGGGGGGGAAAAACTGTTTTTT	CASSAITGAGGEKLFF
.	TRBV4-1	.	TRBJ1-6	TGCGCCAGCAGCCAACGAGCTCTCAATTCACCCCTCCACTTT	CASSQRALNSPLHF
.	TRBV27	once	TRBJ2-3	TGTGCCAGCAGAAAGGGGGGCACAGATACGCAGTATTTT	CASRKGGTDTQYF
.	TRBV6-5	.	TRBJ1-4	TGTGCCAGCAGTTACTCCCCCGGGATAATGGAAAAACTGTTTTTT	CASSYSPGIMEKLFF
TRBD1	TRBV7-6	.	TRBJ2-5	TGTGCCAGCAGTAAGACGACAGGGGCGGGGGAGACCCAGTACTTC	CASSKTTGAGETQYF
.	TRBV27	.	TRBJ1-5	TGTGCCAGCAGTTTATCCAGGGTTAGCAATCAGCCCCAGCATTTT	CASSLSRVSNQPQHF
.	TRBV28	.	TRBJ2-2	TGTGCCAGCAGTTTAACCGGGACTTTGAACACCGGGGAGCTGTTTTTT	CASSLTGTLNTGELFF
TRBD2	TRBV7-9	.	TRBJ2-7	TGTGCCAGCAGCTTAGGAGGGCTAGCGGGAGGGCCCAGCGAGCAGTACTTC	CASSLGGLAGGPSEQYF
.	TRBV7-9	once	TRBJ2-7	TGTGCCAGCAGCTTATCAGCTCGGGAGCCGCTCCCCTACGAGCAGTACTTC	CASSLSAREPLPYEQYF
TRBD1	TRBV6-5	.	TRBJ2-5	TGTGCCAGCAGTTCCTCGGACAGGGCTCAAGAGACCCAGTACTTC	CASSSSDRAQETQYF
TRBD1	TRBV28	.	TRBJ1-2	TGTGCCAGCAGATCCCAGGGGGCGAAGGCGAAGGGTGGTCAACTAAACTATGGCTACACCTTC	CASRSQGAKAKGGQLNYGYTF
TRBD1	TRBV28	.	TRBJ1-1	TGTGCCAGCACCGGGACAGGGAGCACTGAAGCTTTCTTT	CASTGTGSTEAFF
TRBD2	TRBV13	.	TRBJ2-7	TGTGCCAGCTCTCGGACTAGCGGTTCCGACGAGCAGTACTTC	CASSRTSGSDEQYF
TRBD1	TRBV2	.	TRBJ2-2	TGTGCCAGCACATCTAGGACAGGGCACAACACCGGGGAGCTGTTTTTT	CASTSRTGHNTGELFF
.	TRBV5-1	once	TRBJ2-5	TGCGCCAGCAGCTTGGTACTTGGAGAGACCCAGTACTTC	CASSLVLGETQYF
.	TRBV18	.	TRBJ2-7	TGTGCCAGCTCACTAAAACCTAGCTACGAGCAGTACTTC	CASSLKPSYEQYF
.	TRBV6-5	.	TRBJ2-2	TGTGCCAGTTCGGACACCGGGGAGCTGTTTTTT	CASSDTGELFF
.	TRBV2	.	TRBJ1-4	TGTGCCAGCAGGCTAACAGGGAGCTCTAATGAAAAACTGTTTTTT	CASRLTGSSNEKLFF
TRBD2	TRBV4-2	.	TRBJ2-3	TGTGCCAGCAGCACCAGCGGGGGAAGCACAGATACGCAGTATTTT	CASSTSGGSTDTQYF
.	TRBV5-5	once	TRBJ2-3	TGTGCCAGCAGCTTGGGTGCCAGGGCGAGCACAGATACGCAGTATTTT	CASSLGARASTDTQYF
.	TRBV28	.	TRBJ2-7	TGTGCCAGCAACTCGCAAGGGCAGGGGCCCTCCTACGAGCAGTACTTC	CASNSQGQGPSYEQYF
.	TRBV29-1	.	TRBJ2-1	TGCAGCGTTGAAGATCCCCTGACTAGTCTCAATGAGCAGTTCTTC	CSVEDPLTSLNEQFF
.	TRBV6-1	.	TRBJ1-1	TGTGCCAGCAGTGAATACTATTTAGGTTTGCCCATCATTGAAGATGAAGCTTTCTTT	CASSEYYLGLPIIEDEAFF
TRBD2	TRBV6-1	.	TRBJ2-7	TGTGCCAGCCAAACGAGGGCCCTAGCGGGGGAGCAGTACTTC	CASQTRALAGEQYF
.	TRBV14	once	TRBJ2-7	TGTGCCAGCAGCCAGAGCGGTCCAAGCTCCTACGAGCAGTACTTC	CASSQSGPSSYEQYF
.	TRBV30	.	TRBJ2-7	TGTGCCTTGATGAGGGCCTCCTACGAGCAGTACTTC	CALMRASYEQYF
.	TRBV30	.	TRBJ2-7	TGTGCCTGGGGGTGGGCAGGAGGGTCCTACGAGCAGTACTTC	CAWGWAGGSYEQYF
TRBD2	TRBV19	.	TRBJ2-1	TGTGCCAGTAGTTCTCTTCCGGGGGGGGCCTCCAATGAGCAGTTCTTC	CASSSLPGGASNEQFF
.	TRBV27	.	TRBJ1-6	TGTGCCAGCAGGGCGGATCAACTTTCACCCCTCCACTTT	CASRADQLSPLHF
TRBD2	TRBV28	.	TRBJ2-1	TGTGCCAGCAGGACTAGCGGGGTCAGCTCCTACAATGAGCAGTTCTTC	CASRTSGVSSYNEQFF